Listed below are T cell receptor beta chains from one sample, sequenced in a study of blood T cell repertoires in COVID-19. Sequencing was performed with immunoSEQ multiplex PCR; in TCRdb, only in-frame clones are kept and a portion is missing. This table holds around 110,000 clones, approximately 80% found once. Material for sequencing was peripheral blood. The receptor set was obtained from a woman aged 65 to 85 with acute or convalescent COVID-19. CDR3s include the opening cysteine and the closing phenylalanine or tryptophan. D genes are given only for firm matches. The listing skips clone size in some rows; elsewhere it reads once, few, many or a size class.

V gene: TRBV19
J gene: TRBJ2-3
D gene: TRBD1
clone size: NA
CDR3 length: 15
CDR3 DNA: TGTGCCAGTAGTATCCAGGGACAGGGCACAGATACGCAGTATTTT
CDR3 protein: CASSIQGQGTDTQYF

V gene: TRBV6-2/TRBV6-3
J gene: TRBJ2-1
D gene: TRBD2
clone size: NA
CDR3 length: 18
CDR3 DNA: TGTGCCAGCAGTTACAGACTAGCGGGGCACCTCCAATACAATGAGCAGTTCTTC
CDR3 protein: CASSYRLAGHLQYNEQFF

V gene: TRBV5-6
J gene: TRBJ1-2
D gene: NA
clone size: NA
CDR3 length: 15
CDR3 DNA: TGTGCCAGCAGCTCCCCGGACAGACCTAGCTATGGCTACACCTTC
CDR3 protein: CASSSPDRPSYGYTF

V gene: TRBV27
J gene: TRBJ1-5
D gene: NA
clone size: NA
CDR3 length: 13
CDR3 DNA: TGTGCCAGCAGTTTGGGGCGCAATCAGCCCCAGCATTTT
CDR3 protein: CASSLGRNQPQHF

V gene: TRBV19
J gene: TRBJ1-5
D gene: NA
clone size: once
CDR3 length: 16
CDR3 DNA: TGTGCCAGTAGTATTACAGGGTCGAGGAGCAATCAGCCCCAGCATTTT
CDR3 protein: CASSITGSRSNQPQHF

V gene: TRBV7-6
J gene: TRBJ1-4
D gene: TRBD1
clone size: NA
CDR3 length: 15
CDR3 DNA: TGTGCCAGCAGCCCGGCGACAGGGCGAAGTGAAAAACTGTTTTTT
CDR3 protein: CASSPATGRSEKLFF

V gene: TRBV27
J gene: TRBJ1-2
D gene: NA
clone size: NA
CDR3 length: 15
CDR3 DNA: TGTGCCAGCAGGCGATCCAGGGAGGTTAACTATGGCTACACCTTC
CDR3 protein: CASRRSREVNYGYTF

V gene: TRBV6-5
J gene: TRBJ1-2
D gene: NA
clone size: NA
CDR3 length: 12
CDR3 DNA: TGTGCCAGCAGGCTCTCCCCGGGTGGCTACACCTTC
CDR3 protein: CASRLSPGGYTF

V gene: TRBV7-9
J gene: TRBJ1-5
D gene: NA
clone size: NA
CDR3 length: 15
CDR3 DNA: TGTGCCAGCAGCTTAGCGGGCAGTGGCAATCAGCCCCAGCATTTT
CDR3 protein: CASSLAGSGNQPQHF

V gene: TRBV25-1
J gene: TRBJ1-3
D gene: NA
clone size: few
CDR3 length: 13
CDR3 DNA: TGTGCCAGCACGCCTAAATCTGGAAACACCATATATTTT
CDR3 protein: CASTPKSGNTIYF

V gene: TRBV20-1
J gene: TRBJ2-7
D gene: NA
clone size: many
CDR3 length: 11
CDR3 DNA: TGCAGTGCTACCTCGGGTCACGAGCAGTACTTC
CDR3 protein: CSATSGHEQYF

V gene: TRBV3-1/TRBV3-2
J gene: TRBJ2-1
D gene: TRBD2
clone size: NA
CDR3 length: 16
CDR3 DNA: TGTGCCAGCAGCCAAGATTTGGCTAGCGGGGCGGGCGAGCAGTTCTTC
CDR3 protein: CASSQDLASGAGEQFF

V gene: TRBV3-1/TRBV3-2
J gene: TRBJ1-5
D gene: NA
clone size: NA
CDR3 length: 16
CDR3 DNA: TGTGCCAGCAGCCAAGATATCACCCGACGGGAGCAGCCCCAGCATTTT
CDR3 protein: CASSQDITRREQPQHF

V gene: TRBV30
J gene: TRBJ1-1
D gene: NA
clone size: NA
CDR3 length: 14
CDR3 DNA: TGTGCCTGGAGTGTACCTAGGACTCGGAAAGAAGCTTTCTTT
CDR3 protein: CAWSVPRTRKEAFF

V gene: TRBV7-9
J gene: TRBJ2-1
D gene: TRBD1
clone size: NA
CDR3 length: 15
CDR3 DNA: TGTGCCAGCAGCCCGAAACAGGGGGCCTGGAATGAGCAGTTCTTC
CDR3 protein: CASSPKQGAWNEQFF

V gene: TRBV18
J gene: TRBJ2-5
D gene: NA
clone size: few
CDR3 length: 14
CDR3 DNA: TGTGCCAGCTCACCGGGAGGACCCCAAGAGACCCAGTACTTC
CDR3 protein: CASSPGGPQETQYF

V gene: TRBV6-2/TRBV6-3
J gene: TRBJ1-5
D gene: NA
clone size: NA
CDR3 length: 16
CDR3 DNA: TGTGCCAGCAGTTATGCTCGGGTCTATAGCAATCAGCCCCAGCATTTT
CDR3 protein: CASSYARVYSNQPQHF

V gene: TRBV19
J gene: TRBJ1-1
D gene: NA
clone size: NA
CDR3 length: 13
CDR3 DNA: TGTGCCAGTATCGGACGGGAGAACACTGAAGCTTTCTTT
CDR3 protein: CASIGRENTEAFF

V gene: TRBV19
J gene: TRBJ2-1
D gene: TRBD2
clone size: NA
CDR3 length: 17
CDR3 DNA: TGTGCCAGTAGTATAAGGACTAGCGGGGGGGCGTACAATGAGCAGTTCTTC
CDR3 protein: CASSIRTSGGAYNEQFF

V gene: TRBV19
J gene: TRBJ1-2
D gene: NA
clone size: NA
CDR3 length: 15
CDR3 DNA: TGTGCCAGTAGTCTGGGGGGGCGGCTGAAATATGGCTACACCTTC
CDR3 protein: CASSLGGRLKYGYTF

V gene: TRBV30
J gene: TRBJ1-2
D gene: NA
clone size: NA
CDR3 length: 12
CDR3 DNA: TGTGCCTGGAGCCGGGACTCACGGAGCTACACCTTC
CDR3 protein: CAWSRDSRSYTF

V gene: TRBV7-2
J gene: TRBJ2-1
D gene: TRBD1
clone size: NA
CDR3 length: 17
CDR3 DNA: TGTGCCAGCAGTATACTCACAAGGGACAGGGGTTACAATGAGCAGTTCTTC
CDR3 protein: CASSILTRDRGYNEQFF

V gene: TRBV2
J gene: TRBJ1-1
D gene: TRBD1
clone size: NA
CDR3 length: 13
CDR3 DNA: TGTGCCAGCAGTCAGGGGGCGAACACTGAAGCTTTCTTT
CDR3 protein: CASSQGANTEAFF

V gene: TRBV11-3
J gene: TRBJ2-3
D gene: TRBD2
clone size: NA
CDR3 length: 16
CDR3 DNA: TGTGCCAGCAGCTCCGGACTAGCGGGGTTGGCAGATACGCAGTATTTT
CDR3 protein: CASSSGLAGLADTQYF

V gene: TRBV19
J gene: TRBJ1-6
D gene: NA
clone size: few
CDR3 length: 13
CDR3 DNA: TGTGCCAGTAGTATGTCGAGGAATTCACCCCTCCACTTT
CDR3 protein: CASSMSRNSPLHF

V gene: TRBV11-3
J gene: TRBJ1-2
D gene: TRBD1
clone size: NA
CDR3 length: 16
CDR3 DNA: TGTGCCAGCAGCTTAGATAAGGGGGCCGCTAACTATGGCTACACCTTC
CDR3 protein: CASSLDKGAANYGYTF

V gene: TRBV19
J gene: TRBJ2-5
D gene: TRBD2
clone size: NA
CDR3 length: 18
CDR3 DNA: TGTGCCAGTAGTCCCGGGACTAGCGGGGGGGACAGGGAGGAGACCCAGTACTTC
CDR3 protein: CASSPGTSGGDREETQYF

V gene: TRBV10-3
J gene: TRBJ2-3
D gene: TRBD2
clone size: NA
CDR3 length: 16
CDR3 DNA: TGTGCCATCAGTGAAAATAGCGGGGGGTTTACAGATACGCAGTATTTT
CDR3 protein: CAISENSGGFTDTQYF

V gene: TRBV7-2
J gene: TRBJ2-5
D gene: TRBD1
clone size: NA
CDR3 length: 14
CDR3 DNA: TGTGCCAGCAGCGACAGGGGCCAAGGGGAGACCCAGTACTTC
CDR3 protein: CASSDRGQGETQYF

V gene: TRBV5-4
J gene: TRBJ2-2
D gene: TRBD2
clone size: NA
CDR3 length: 16
CDR3 DNA: TGTGCCAGCAGCCAGGGACTAGCGGGGTCGTCCGGGGAGCTGTTTTTT
CDR3 protein: CASSQGLAGSSGELFF

V gene: TRBV5-4
J gene: TRBJ2-7
D gene: TRBD2
clone size: once
CDR3 length: 15
CDR3 DNA: TGTGCCAGCAGCCCGGGACTAGCGGGGGGTACTGAGCAGTACTTC
CDR3 protein: CASSPGLAGGTEQYF

V gene: TRBV7-2
J gene: TRBJ1-4
D gene: TRBD1
clone size: NA
CDR3 length: 14
CDR3 DNA: TGTGCCAGCAGCTCTTCAGCCGGGACAGACAAACTGTTTTTT
CDR3 protein: CASSSSAGTDKLFF

V gene: TRBV5-1
J gene: TRBJ1-2
D gene: TRBD1
clone size: once
CDR3 length: 14
CDR3 DNA: TGCGCCAGCAGCTGGGGGCAGGGGGCGTTCGGCTACACCTTC
CDR3 protein: CASSWGQGAFGYTF

V gene: TRBV10-3
J gene: TRBJ1-5
D gene: NA
clone size: NA
CDR3 length: 12
CDR3 DNA: TGTGCCATCAGTGAGGCGGGGGAGCCCCAGCATTTT
CDR3 protein: CAISEAGEPQHF

V gene: TRBV7-2
J gene: TRBJ1-4
D gene: NA
clone size: few
CDR3 length: 15
CDR3 DNA: TGTGCCAGCAGCTTAGAGGTGGGCACGGGGGAAAAACTGTTTTTT
CDR3 protein: CASSLEVGTGEKLFF

V gene: TRBV4-1
J gene: TRBJ1-1
D gene: NA
clone size: NA
CDR3 length: 13
CDR3 DNA: TGCGCCAGCAGCCAAGAATATTCAGGGCGAGCTTTCTTT
CDR3 protein: CASSQEYSGRAFF

V gene: TRBV9
J gene: TRBJ2-1
D gene: NA
clone size: NA
CDR3 length: 14
CDR3 DNA: TGTGCCAGCAGCGGGACGGACGGGGACAATGAGCAGTTCTTC
CDR3 protein: CASSGTDGDNEQFF

V gene: TRBV19
J gene: TRBJ1-1
D gene: NA
clone size: NA
CDR3 length: 15
CDR3 DNA: TGTGCCAGTAGCCTACAGCCACTCATGAACACTGAAGCTTTCTTT
CDR3 protein: CASSLQPLMNTEAFF

V gene: TRBV10-1
J gene: TRBJ2-2
D gene: NA
clone size: once
CDR3 length: 14
CDR3 DNA: TGCGCCAGCAGTGAGGAGACAACCACCGGGGAGCTGTTTTTT
CDR3 protein: CASSEETTTGELFF

V gene: TRBV19
J gene: TRBJ2-3
D gene: TRBD2
clone size: NA
CDR3 length: 16
CDR3 DNA: TGTGCCAGTAGTATTTTGGCTAGCGGGGGTATTTATACGCAGTATTTT
CDR3 protein: CASSILASGGIYTQYF

V gene: TRBV15
J gene: TRBJ1-2
D gene: NA
clone size: NA
CDR3 length: 15
CDR3 DNA: TGTGCCACCAGCAGAGATATAACAGGGACCTATGGCTACACCTTC
CDR3 protein: CATSRDITGTYGYTF

V gene: TRBV5-6
J gene: TRBJ1-1
D gene: TRBD1
clone size: NA
CDR3 length: 19
CDR3 DNA: TGTGCCAGCAGCTTTTGGTCTTGGAATCAGGGGGCTTTGAACACTGAAGCTTTCTTT
CDR3 protein: CASSFWSWNQGALNTEAFF

V gene: TRBV11-2
J gene: TRBJ2-7
D gene: NA
clone size: NA
CDR3 length: 15
CDR3 DNA: TGTGCCAGCAGTGTTAGGGGGGGAGGGGCCTACGAGCAGTACTTC
CDR3 protein: CASSVRGGGAYEQYF

V gene: TRBV5-6
J gene: TRBJ2-2
D gene: NA
clone size: few
CDR3 length: 15
CDR3 DNA: TGTGCCAGCAGGTCCAGGGGCCATTACACCGGGGAGCTGTTTTTT
CDR3 protein: CASRSRGHYTGELFF

V gene: TRBV18
J gene: TRBJ1-1
D gene: NA
clone size: NA
CDR3 length: 15
CDR3 DNA: TGTGCCAGCTCACCTCAGTCGGGGTGGGACACTGAAGCTTTCTTT
CDR3 protein: CASSPQSGWDTEAFF

V gene: TRBV4-1
J gene: TRBJ1-2
D gene: TRBD1
clone size: NA
CDR3 length: 15
CDR3 DNA: TGCGCCAGCAGCCCTCCTGGGGTGACAGGGTATGGCTACACCTTC
CDR3 protein: CASSPPGVTGYGYTF

V gene: TRBV20-1
J gene: TRBJ2-5
D gene: TRBD2
clone size: NA
CDR3 length: 15
CDR3 DNA: TGCAGTGCTCGTGGACTAGCGGGGATCGGAGAGACCCAGTACTTC
CDR3 protein: CSARGLAGIGETQYF

V gene: TRBV6-6
J gene: TRBJ1-5
D gene: NA
clone size: NA
CDR3 length: 14
CDR3 DNA: TGTGCCAGCAGTACGGGGTCCACCAATCAGCCCCAGCATTTT
CDR3 protein: CASSTGSTNQPQHF

V gene: TRBV5-4
J gene: TRBJ1-2
D gene: NA
clone size: NA
CDR3 length: 14
CDR3 DNA: TGTGCCAGCAGCTTGGTGACAGGCGGCTATGGCTACACCTTC
CDR3 protein: CASSLVTGGYGYTF

V gene: TRBV5-1
J gene: TRBJ2-5
D gene: NA
clone size: NA
CDR3 length: 16
CDR3 DNA: TGCGCCAGCAGCTTGGAGGCGGGGGCGGCGGGGTGGACCCAGTACTTC
CDR3 protein: CASSLEAGAAGWTQYF

V gene: TRBV2
J gene: TRBJ2-1
D gene: TRBD1
clone size: NA
CDR3 length: 13
CDR3 DNA: TGTGCCAGCTACTCGGGACAGTACAATGAGCAGTTCTTC
CDR3 protein: CASYSGQYNEQFF

V gene: TRBV6-1
J gene: TRBJ1-3
D gene: NA
clone size: NA
CDR3 length: 15
CDR3 DNA: TGTGCCAGCACTGAAAACAGGGACTCTGGAAACACCATATATTTT
CDR3 protein: CASTENRDSGNTIYF

V gene: TRBV7-3
J gene: TRBJ1-2
D gene: TRBD1
clone size: NA
CDR3 length: 15
CDR3 DNA: TGTGCCAGCAGCTTTACCGGGGGACAGACATATGGCTACACCTTC
CDR3 protein: CASSFTGGQTYGYTF

V gene: TRBV3-1/TRBV3-2
J gene: TRBJ2-1
D gene: TRBD1
clone size: NA
CDR3 length: 15
CDR3 DNA: TGTGCCAGCAGCTACAGGGGGCTTTCCTACAATGAGCAGTTCTTC
CDR3 protein: CASSYRGLSYNEQFF

V gene: TRBV27
J gene: TRBJ1-2
D gene: TRBD1
clone size: NA
CDR3 length: 15
CDR3 DNA: TGTGCCAGCAGTCTACAGGGGGGACGGCTCGCCGGCTACACCTTC
CDR3 protein: CASSLQGGRLAGYTF

V gene: TRBV5-5
J gene: TRBJ1-1
D gene: TRBD1
clone size: once
CDR3 length: 15
CDR3 DNA: TGTGCCAGCAGCCCTGGGACAGGGGCGAACACTGAAGCTTTCTTT
CDR3 protein: CASSPGTGANTEAFF

V gene: TRBV19
J gene: TRBJ2-6
D gene: TRBD2
clone size: NA
CDR3 length: 15
CDR3 DNA: TGTGCCAGTAGCCATGGACTAGGGGTGGCCAACGTCCTGACTTTC
CDR3 protein: CASSHGLGVANVLTF